The following is a TCR beta chain sequence with its context. Trimming cost V 6 bases and J 2 bases; bases outside gene matches: 18. Germline lookup yields CDR1 DFQATT and CDR2 SNEGSKA (reference sequence). This CDR3 contains 18 residues. Regarding time point: newly diagnosed GD, antithyroid drugs for less than 3 months. With RNA extracted from PBMCs as input, the TCR library was made. With iRepertoire HTBI primers and Arm-PCR of CDR3 regions, TCR beta libraries were built. Using its own MiXCR run on the multiplex PCR reads, TCRdb lists one record per CDR3 protein. The data show 400,000 to 500,000 distinct CDR3 sequences, roughly 15% seen once. This sample was included in a study of regulatory T cells in long-lasting Graves disease. The same sample was also studied in work on T cells in Graves' hyperthyroidism and ophthalmopathy. This second report adds: Separating ophthalmopathy from stable hyperthyroidism was achieved by a 13 V-J model.

The specimen was peripheral blood mononuclear cells (PBMCs), collected at new diagnosis, from a patient treated with antithyroid drugs. This chain links TRBV20-1 with TRBJ2-1, with 8 bases aligning to TRBD2. The TCR comes from a woman aged 45-59 years with Graves disease. The CDR3 DNA follows: TGCAGTGCGGAACGGGAGGTGGGTCGGGAGGGCCCCTACAATGAGCAGTTCTTC. This codes for CSAEREVGREGPYNEQFF.